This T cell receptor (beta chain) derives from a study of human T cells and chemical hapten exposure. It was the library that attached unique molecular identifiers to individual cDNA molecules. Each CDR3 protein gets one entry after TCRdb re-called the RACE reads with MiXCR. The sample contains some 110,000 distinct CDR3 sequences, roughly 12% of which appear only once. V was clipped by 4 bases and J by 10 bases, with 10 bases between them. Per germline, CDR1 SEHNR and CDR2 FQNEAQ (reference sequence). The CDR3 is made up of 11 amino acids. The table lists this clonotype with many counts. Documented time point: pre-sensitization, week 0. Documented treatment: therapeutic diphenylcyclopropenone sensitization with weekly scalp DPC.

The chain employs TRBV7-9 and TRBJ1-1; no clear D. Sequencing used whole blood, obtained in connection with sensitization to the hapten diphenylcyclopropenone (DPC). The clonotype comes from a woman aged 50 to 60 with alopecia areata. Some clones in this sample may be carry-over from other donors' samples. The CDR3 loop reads CASSSSIVAFF. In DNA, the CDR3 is TGTGCCAGCAGCTCGAGCATCGTAGCTTTCTTT.